This T cell receptor (beta chain) came from a study of beta chain features in type 1 diabetes. On the study more broadly: Fewer than 140,000,000 sorted cells were examined across all samples. Study-level points and caveats: Significant though moderate, a shortening of TCRB CDR3s appeared in all four CD4+ subsets of Type 1 diabetes patients.

From germline, CDR1 is SGHTS and CDR2 YDEGEE. Trimming cost V 0 bases and J 10 bases, with 11 bases left between them. The CDR3 contains 14 residues. About this clone itself: Its target is not known.

What was sequenced were expressed TCRB transcripts, since all of the isolated RNA had been reverse transcribed. Using immunoSEQ multiplex PCR, the repertoire was profiled, and TCRdb retains in-frame clones only, with some absent. The table lists some 150,000 clones, around an eighth of them singletons. The rearrangement uses TRBV5-8 and TRBJ1-6; the D is unclear. The sequence was obtained from a young man with type 1 diabetes. The source material was central memory CD4+ T cells from blood. The CDR3 sequence is CASSLGQDGSPLHF. The CDR3 DNA follows: TGTGCCAGCAGCTTGGGGCAGGATGGGTCACCCCTCCACTTT.